Reported below is one TCR beta chain. Assay used: immunoSEQ multiplex PCR; TCRdb lists only in-frame clones, some missing. This table has over 75,000 clones, 85% to 90% appearing once. These data come from a study of PD-L1 blockade in urothelial cancer. Background on the study: Male patients with bladder-origin urothelial cancer numbered about 90% of the 29. It was at 3 weeks (second dose) and 6 weeks after treatment start that blood was analyzed.

Time point in this sample: pretreatment peripheral blood. Germline V lookup: CDR1 SEHNR, CDR2 FQNEAQ (reference sequence). With V trimmed by 7 bases and J by 4 bases, 4 bases remained unmatched. The CDR3 consists of 13 residues. V usage is TRBV7-9 and J usage is TRBJ1-3, with 7 bases matching TRBD1. This TCR came from a man in his sixties with urothelial cancer. The source was PBMCs, collected around atezolizumab (anti-PD-L1) treatment. The CDR3 coding sequence is TGTGCCAGCATCCCAGGGGGAGGAAACACCATATATTTT. Its protein product is CASIPGGGNTIYF.